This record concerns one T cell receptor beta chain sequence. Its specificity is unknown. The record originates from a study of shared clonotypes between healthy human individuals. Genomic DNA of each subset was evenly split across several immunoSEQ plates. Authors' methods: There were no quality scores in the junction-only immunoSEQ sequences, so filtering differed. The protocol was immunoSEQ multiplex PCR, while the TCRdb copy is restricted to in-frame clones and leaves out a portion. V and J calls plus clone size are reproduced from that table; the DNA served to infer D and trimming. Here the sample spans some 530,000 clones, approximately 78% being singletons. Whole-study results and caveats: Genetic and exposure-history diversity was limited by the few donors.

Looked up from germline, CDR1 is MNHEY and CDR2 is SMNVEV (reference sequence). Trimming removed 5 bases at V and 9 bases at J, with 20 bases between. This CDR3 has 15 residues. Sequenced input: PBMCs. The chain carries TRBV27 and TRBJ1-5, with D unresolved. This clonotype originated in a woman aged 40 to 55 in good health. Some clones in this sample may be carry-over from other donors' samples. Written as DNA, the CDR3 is TGTGCCAGCAGTCCCACCCCCCGGGCGCGAGGGCCCCAGCATTTT. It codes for CASSPTPRARGPQHF.